This entry features one T cell receptor (beta chain) sequence. CDR3 length: 16 amino acids. Germline values: CDR1 LGHNA, CDR2 YNFKEQ. V dropped 3 bases and J dropped 5 bases, with 17 bases sitting between them. The data belong to a study of T cell changes during pregnancy in multiple sclerosis. The assay was immunoSEQ multiplex PCR, and TCRdb's table has in-frame clones only and misses some. In the table there are about 98,000 clones, about 91% of which are singletons. The chain is built from TRBV4-2 and TRBJ1-3, with TRBD1 as a possible D gene (6 bases). This clonotype originated in a female donor in good health, enrolled as a control in a pregnancy study. The input for sequencing was peripheral blood, taken after pregnancy. The CDR3 spells CASSQTLAGARNTIYF. CDR3 DNA sequence: TGTGCCAGCAGCCAGACCCTAGCGGGGGCAAGAAACACCATATATTTT.